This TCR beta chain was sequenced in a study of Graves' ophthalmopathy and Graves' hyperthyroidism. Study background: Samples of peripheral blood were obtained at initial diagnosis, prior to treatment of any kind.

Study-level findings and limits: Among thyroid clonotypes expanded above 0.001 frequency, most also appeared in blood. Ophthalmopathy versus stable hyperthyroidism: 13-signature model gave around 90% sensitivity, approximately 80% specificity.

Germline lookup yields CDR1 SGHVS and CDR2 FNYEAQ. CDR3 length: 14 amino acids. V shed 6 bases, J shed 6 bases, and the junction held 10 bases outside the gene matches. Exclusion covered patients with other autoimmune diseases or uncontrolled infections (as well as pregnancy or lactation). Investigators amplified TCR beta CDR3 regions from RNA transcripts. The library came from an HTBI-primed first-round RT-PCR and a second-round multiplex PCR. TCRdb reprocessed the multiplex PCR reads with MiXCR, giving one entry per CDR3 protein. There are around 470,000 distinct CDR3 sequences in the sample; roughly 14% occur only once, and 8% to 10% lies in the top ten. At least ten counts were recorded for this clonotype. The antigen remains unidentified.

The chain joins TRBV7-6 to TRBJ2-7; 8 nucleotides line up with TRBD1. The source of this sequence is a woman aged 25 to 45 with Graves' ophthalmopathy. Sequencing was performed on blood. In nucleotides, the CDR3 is TGTGCCAGCAGTCCTACAGGGACAGGCAGCGAGCAGTACTTC. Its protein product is CASSPTGTGSEQYF.